Presented here are 26 T cell receptor beta chains from one specimen sequenced in a study of CD8 T cells in Susac syndrome. Reverse transcription of about 0.5 to 1 ug RNA used random hexamers. TCRdb analysed the immunoSEQ multiplex PCR reads with MiXCR anew, one entry per CDR3 protein. This sample carries 200,000 or so distinct CDR3 sequences, nearly 97% of them seen once, and the ten largest clones take 0.075% to 0.1%. Input material: CD4+ T cells from PBMCs. The receptors stem from a human donor with Susac syndrome.

The chain recombines TRBV6-5 with TRBJ1-5; tentatively, D is TRBD1 (5 bases). V dropped 6 bases and J dropped 1 base, with 13 bases sitting between them. Germline V lookup: CDR1 MNHEY, CDR2 SVGAGI. The CDR3 is made up of 15 amino acids. In DNA, the CDR3 is TGTGCCAGCAGCATCAACCGGGACAGCAATCAGCCCCAGCATTTT. Amino acid sequence: CASSINRDSNQPQHF.

V and J are TRBV11-3 and TRBJ2-3; D is ambiguous. The length of the CDR3 is 14 residues. Germline V gene data show CDR1 as SGHNT and CDR2 as YENEEA. The V end was cut by 1 base, the J end by 2 bases, with 7 bases between. CDR3 sequence: CASSLGRSTDTQYF. In DNA form, the CDR3 reads TGTGCCAGCAGCTTAGGGCGATCCACAGATACGCAGTATTTT.

V is TRBV29-1 and J is TRBJ2-7; D may be TRBD1 or TRBD2 (5 bases each). This CDR3 region has 13 residues. CDR1 and CDR2 from the germline V gene are SQVTM and ANQGSEA. V gave up 5 bases and J gave up 4 bases, with 15 bases separating them. As DNA, the CDR3 is TGCAGCGTTCGGGACGGACCTGGTTACGAGCAGTACTTC. Translating gives CSVRDGPGYEQYF.

The chain has TRBV2 and TRBJ2-1; a weak D match, TRBD2 (5 bases). The V gene's germline CDR1 is SNHLY and CDR2 FYNNEI. V gave up 8 bases and J gave up 4 bases, with 15 bases separating them. The CDR3 runs 14 residues. Here the CDR3 DNA reads TGTGCCAGCTGGCCGGGATTACCTTACAATGAGCAGTTCTTC. Amino acid sequence: CASWPGLPYNEQFF.

The rearrangement joins TRBV6-5 to TRBJ2-5; the D gene is possibly TRBD2 (6 bases). V lost 2 bases and J lost 3, with 10 bases in between. CDR3 length equals 14 residues. Germline values: CDR1 MNHEY, CDR2 SVGAGI. The CDR3 bases are TGTGCCAGCAGTTACGCGGTAGCGGAAGAGACCCAGTACTTC. It specifies CASSYAVAEETQYF.

This clonotype has a single count. The V and J genes are TRBV27 and TRBJ1-3, with D perhaps matching TRBD1 (5 bases). Trimming took off 5 bases at V and 3 bases at J, with 14 bases between the two ends. From germline, CDR1 is MNHEY and CDR2 SMNVEV (reference sequence). The CDR3 sequence is 15 residues long. CDR3 in amino acids: CASSRGRYGGNTIYF. CDR3 nucleotides: TGTGCCAGCAGTCGGGGCCGGTATGGTGGAAACACCATATATTTT.

V and J are TRBV7-2 and TRBJ2-5; 8 bases align to TRBD2. Germline loops: CDR1 SGHTA, CDR2 FQGNSA. The CDR3 is made up of 16 amino acids. Trimming at V came to 0 bases and at J to 5 bases, leaving 8 bases not matched to a gene. This CDR3 is CASSLASGLEEETQYF. The CDR3 nucleotides read TGTGCCAGCAGCTTAGCGTCGGGACTAGAGGAGGAGACCCAGTACTTC.

The V gene is TRBV29-1, the J gene TRBJ2-7, with 8 positions matching TRBD1. Germline V gives CDR1 SQVTM, CDR2 ANQGSEA. J lost 4 bases, V lost 3 bases, and 5 bases had no gene match. The CDR3 covers 13 residues. CDR3: CSVDGTGLYEQYF. The CDR3 DNA follows: TGCAGCGTTGACGGGACAGGTCTTTACGAGCAGTACTTC.

The chain carries TRBV30 and TRBJ1-6; 8 bases match TRBD1. Germline lookup yields CDR1 GTSNPN and CDR2 SVGIG (reference sequence). V gave up 0 bases and J gave up 14 bases; unmatched junction bases: 12. The CDR3 extends over 15 amino acids. CDR3: CAWSVPTGGTQALHF. CDR3 DNA sequence: TGTGCCTGGAGTGTCCCAACAGGGGGAACGCAAGCCCTCCACTTT.

This sequence joins TRBV7-2 and TRBJ2-7, with D possibly being TRBD2 (7 bases). The CDR3 totals 14 residues. Germline-derived CDR1 and CDR2 are SGHTA and FQGNSA. V lost 8 bases and J 4 bases, leaving 18 bases between the germline ends. The CDR3 region is CASSGGAYIYEQYF. CDR3 DNA: TGTGCCAGCTCTGGGGGGGCCTACATTTACGAGCAGTACTTC. The full variable domain, completed using reference TRBV7-2 and TRBJ2-7, is GAGVSQSPSNKVTEKGKDVELRCDPISGHTALYWYRQSLGQGLEFLIYFQGNSAPDKSGLPSDRFSAERTGGSVSTLTIQRTQQEDSAVYLCASSGGAYIYEQYFGPGTRLTVT.

The chain uses TRBV4-1 and TRBJ1-5; 7 positions match TRBD1. From germline, CDR1 is MGHRA and CDR2 YSYEKL. The trim removed 4 bases at V and 6 bases at J, leaving 9 bases unmatched. This CDR3 is 15 amino acids long. CDR3 amino acids: CASSPEDRSAQPQHF. The CDR3 DNA follows: TGCGCCAGCAGCCCTGAGGACAGGTCAGCTCAGCCCCAGCATTTT.

The chain is built from TRBV12-3 or TRBV12-4 and TRBJ2-3; no clear D. CDR3 length: 13 amino acids. V was shortened by 3 bases and J by 6 bases, with 10 bases between the two germline ends. CDR3 region: CASSFPKLDTQYF. The CDR3 nucleotides read TGTGCCAGCAGTTTCCCAAAATTGGATACGCAGTATTTT.

V and J are TRBV12-3 or TRBV12-4 and TRBJ2-1; D may be TRBD1 or TRBD2 (6 bases each). The CDR3 totals 15 residues. Trimming removed 6 bases at V and 5 bases at J, with 17 bases between. This CDR3 is CASSRGGPGNNEQFF. The CDR3 nucleotides read TGTGCCAGCAGCCGAGGGGGGCCTGGTAACAATGAGCAGTTCTTC.

This clonotype was counted only a few times. The rearrangement uses TRBV12-3 or TRBV12-4 and TRBJ2-1; 14 nucleotides align to TRBD2. There are 15 residues in the CDR3. Germline trimming cut 4 bases from V and 7 bases from J; bases unmatched to any gene: 3. CDR3 coding DNA: TGTGCCAGCAGTTCGACTAGCGGGGGGGCTAATGAGCAGTTCTTC. This codes for CASSSTSGGANEQFF.

A remark on this clonotype: Likely a read error: the CDR3 ends without its conserved phenylalanine or tryptophan. V usage is TRBV2 and J usage is TRBJ1-2, with 7 bases that match TRBD1. Looked up from germline, CDR1 is SNHLY and CDR2 is FYNNEI. This CDR3 is 15 amino acids long. J gave up 4 bases and V 5 bases, and 10 bases lay outside the gene matches. The CDR3 DNA sequence: TGTGCCAGCAGTAAATACAGGGGAAATAGCTATGGCTACACCCTC. This gives the protein CASSKYRGNSYGYTL.

The V gene is TRBV19, the J gene TRBJ2-1; 11 bases match TRBD2. Germline V gives CDR1 LNHDA, CDR2 SQIVND (reference sequence). V lost 5 bases to trimming and J lost 5 bases; unmatched junction nucleotides: 5. The CDR3 contains 15 residues. Here the CDR3 reads CASSPGTSGHNEQFF. The CDR3 DNA follows: TGTGCCAGTAGTCCGGGGACTAGCGGTCACAATGAGCAGTTCTTC.

The chain recombines TRBV5-1 with TRBJ2-2; 10 bases map to TRBD2. CDR3 length: 18 residues. Trimming cost V 0 bases and J 7 bases; bases outside gene matches: 12. Per the germline V gene, CDR1 is SGHRS and CDR2 is YFSETQ. CDR3 protein: CASSLESRAGGRSGELFF. In DNA form, the CDR3 reads TGCGCCAGCAGCTTGGAATCCCGAGCGGGGGGGCGAAGCGGGGAGCTGTTTTTT.

The chain joins TRBV3-1 to TRBJ2-5; no firm D call. Trimming removed 1 base from V and 2 bases from J, with 8 bases in between. Per germline, CDR1 LGHDT and CDR2 YNNKEL (reference sequence). CDR3 size: 14 residues. The CDR3 here is CASSQGKAQETQYF. The CDR3 region has the DNA TGTGCCAGCAGCCAAGGAAAGGCTCAAGAGACCCAGTACTTC.

The rearrangement joins TRBV30 to TRBJ2-1; 10 bases match TRBD1. With 4 bases clipped from V and 8 bases from J, the junction kept 14 bases outside the gene matches. The germline CDR1 and CDR2 sequences are GTSNPN and SVGIG (reference sequence). The CDR3 runs to 16 residues. The CDR3 reads CAWTPVGTGVGDEQFF. CDR3 in DNA: TGTGCCTGGACCCCCGTTGGGACAGGGGTCGGGGATGAGCAGTTCTTC.

The rearrangement uses TRBV30 and TRBJ1-1; D might be TRBD1 (5 bases). There are 15 residues in the CDR3. Trimming pared 5 bases from V and 5 bases from J, leaving 21 bases between. Germline CDR1 and CDR2: GTSNPN and SVGIG (reference sequence). The CDR3: CAWAPGTSKGTEAFF. For the CDR3, the DNA is TGTGCCTGGGCACCAGGGACCTCCAAGGGAACTGAAGCTTTCTTT. The full variable domain, in which reference TRBV30 and TRBJ1-1 provide the parts outside the CDR3, is SQTIHQWPATLVQPVGSPLSLECTVEGTSNPNLYWYRQAAGRGLQLLFYSVGIGQISSEVPQNLSASRPQDRQFILSSKKLLLSDSGFYLCAWAPGTSKGTEAFFGQGTRLTVV.

This rearrangement joins TRBV30 to TRBJ1-4; D is ambiguous. Per germline, CDR1 GTSNPN and CDR2 SVGIG (reference sequence). V was trimmed by 0 bases and J by 7 bases, leaving 12 bases between them. The CDR3 has 14 residues. Written as DNA, the CDR3 is TGTGCCTGGAGTGTACCGGGGAGACTTGAAAAACTGTTTTTT. This encodes CAWSVPGRLEKLFF.

This rearrangement joins TRBV3-1 to TRBJ1-4; D is unclear. CDR1 is LGHDT, CDR2 YNNKEL, per germline (reference sequence). The CDR3 spans 17 residues. Trimming stripped 0 bases from V and 5 bases from J, with 16 bases between. CDR3 sequence: CASSQDNWAPRNEKLFF. CDR3 nucleotide sequence: TGTGCCAGCAGCCAAGATAATTGGGCTCCCCGAAATGAAAAACTGTTTTTT.

This chain joins TRBV2 and TRBJ2-5; D is possibly TRBD1 or TRBD2 (5 bases each). The CDR3 is made up of 14 amino acids. Looked up from germline, CDR1 is SNHLY and CDR2 is FYNNEI. Between the trimmed V and J ends, which lost 6 bases and 5 bases, there was a span of 16 bases. CDR3 nucleotide sequence: TGTGCCAGCAGCTCCGGGGCACGAAGCGAGACCCAGTACTTC. Protein sequence: CASSSGARSETQYF.

The rearrangement uses TRBV7-9 and TRBJ1-2; TRBD1 aligns across 7 bases. This CDR3 has 13 amino acids. V shed 6 bases, J shed 4 bases, and the junction held 5 bases outside the gene matches. The V gene's germline CDR1 is SEHNR and CDR2 FQNEAQ (reference sequence). The CDR3 DNA reads TGTGCCAGCAGATATGGACAGGCCTATGGCTACACCTTC. Its protein product is CASRYGQAYGYTF.

Only a few counts were recorded for this clonotype. V usage is TRBV2 and J usage is TRBJ2-5; perhaps TRBD2 as D (6 bases). Trimming took 5 bases from V and 1 from J, leaving 11 bases between them. CDR1 and CDR2 from the germline V gene are SNHLY and FYNNEI. The CDR3 sequence is 14 residues long. CDR3 bases: TGTGCCAGCAGTTTGCGGGGAAGCCAAGAGACCCAGTACTTC. It is translated as CASSLRGSQETQYF. The whole variable domain, remainder taken from reference TRBV2 and TRBJ2-5, is EPEVTQTPSHQVTQMGQEVILRCVPISNHLYFYWYRQILGQKVEFLVSFYNNEISEKSEIFDDQFSVERPDGSNFTLKIRSTKLEDSAMYFCASSLRGSQETQYFGPGTRLLVL.

This clonotype was detected once. A read error may account for a junction end that differs from germline. The chain employs TRBV7-7 and TRBJ2-5; perhaps TRBD2 as D (6 bases). The germline V gene encodes CDR1 SSHAT and CDR2 FNYEAQ (reference sequence). The CDR3 runs 14 residues. CDR3 sequence reads: CASSLVLASETQYF. The CDR3 DNA sequence: TGTGCTAGCAGCTTAGTGCTAGCGTCCGAGACCCAGTACTTC.